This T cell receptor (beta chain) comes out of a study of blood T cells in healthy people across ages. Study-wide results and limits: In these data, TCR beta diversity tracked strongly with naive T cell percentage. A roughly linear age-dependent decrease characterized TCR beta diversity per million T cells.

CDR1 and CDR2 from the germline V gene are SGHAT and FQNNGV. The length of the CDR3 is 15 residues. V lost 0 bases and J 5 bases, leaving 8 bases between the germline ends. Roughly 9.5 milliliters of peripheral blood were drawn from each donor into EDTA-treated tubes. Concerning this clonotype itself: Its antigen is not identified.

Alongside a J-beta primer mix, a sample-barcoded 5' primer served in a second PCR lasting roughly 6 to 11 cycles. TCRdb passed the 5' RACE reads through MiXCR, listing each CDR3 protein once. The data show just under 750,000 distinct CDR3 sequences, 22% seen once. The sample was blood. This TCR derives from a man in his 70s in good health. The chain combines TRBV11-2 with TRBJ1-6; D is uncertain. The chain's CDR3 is CASSLEWHNNSPLHF. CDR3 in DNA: TGTGCCAGCAGCTTAGAGTGGCATAATAATTCACCCCTCCACTTT.